Listed below are T cell receptor beta chains from one sample, sequenced in a study of T cells in Graves' hyperthyroidism and ophthalmopathy. TCRdb analysed the multiplex PCR reads with MiXCR anew, one entry per CDR3 protein. The sample holds hundreds of thousands of distinct CDR3 sequences, about a sixth seen once. Sequenced: blood. These receptors all come from a woman under 30 with Graves' hyperthyroidism. CDR3s include the opening cysteine and the closing phenylalanine or tryptophan. A D gene is named only where the DNA matches it firmly. Clone size is not always given. Where it is, it says once, few, many or a class for expanded clones.

>TRBD1|15|TRBV29-1|TRBJ2-2|few
CSVDAGGSYTGELFF
TGCAGCGTTGATGCAGGGGGTTCCTACACCGGGGAGCTGTTTTTT
>TRBD1|14|TRBV6-2/TRBV6-3|TRBJ2-1|.
CASSSGQGSDEQFF
TGTGCCAGCAGTTCCGGACAGGGGTCCGATGAGCAGTTCTTC
>TRBD1|13|TRBV29-1|TRBJ1-2|few
CSVAGTGEAGYTF
TGCAGCGTTGCGGGGACAGGGGAGGCGGGCTACACCTTC
>TRBD1|15|TRBV20-1|TRBJ2-7|many
CSARPTGGGSYEQYF
TGCAGTGCTAGACCCACAGGGGGAGGCTCCTACGAGCAGTACTTC
>.|13|TRBV20-1|TRBJ1-4|few
CSGVKGYNEKLFF
TGCAGTGGCGTAAAGGGGTATAATGAAAAACTGTTTTTT
>.|13|TRBV29-1|TRBJ2-6|few
CSGLNSGANVLTF
TGCAGTGGCCTGAACTCTGGGGCCAACGTCCTGACTTTC
>TRBD2|17|TRBV20-1|TRBJ2-5|many
CSVQRGTSGWFQETQYF
TGCAGTGTTCAAAGGGGGACTAGCGGGTGGTTCCAAGAGACCCAGTACTTC
>.|14|TRBV7-9|TRBJ1-4|.
CASSLLGAGEKLFF
TGTGCCAGCAGCTTACTGGGGGCTGGGGAAAAACTGTTTTTT
>.|17|TRBV7-8|TRBJ2-2|many
CASSLGSVTTPIGELFF
TGTGCCAGCAGCTTAGGCTCCGTGACTACGCCTATCGGGGAGCTGTTTTTT
>.|13|TRBV20-1|TRBJ1-6|few
CSAREGRNSPLHF
TGCAGTGCTAGAGAGGGGCGAAATTCACCCCTCCACTTT
>.|13|TRBV7-9|TRBJ2-7|many
CASSHRGAFEQYF
TGTGCCAGCAGCCATCGCGGGGCTTTCGAGCAGTACTTC
>TRBD2|16|TRBV27|TRBJ2-2|.
CASSLGTSGRTGELFF
TGTGCCAGCAGTTTAGGGACTAGCGGGAGGACCGGGGAGCTGTTTTTT
>.|16|TRBV5-6|TRBJ2-1|.
CASRPGATNLYNEQFF
TGTGCCAGCAGACCTGGCGCGACCAACCTGTACAATGAGCAGTTCTTC
>TRBD1|15|TRBV27|TRBJ1-2|.
CASSFLRDRAYGYTF
TGTGCCAGCAGTTTCCTGCGGGACAGGGCTTATGGCTACACCTTC
>.|11|TRBV7-9|TRBJ2-1|many
CASSSDNEQFF
TGTGCCAGCAGCTCAGACAATGAGCAGTTCTTC
>TRBD2|17|TRBV25-1|TRBJ2-1|few
CASSESQAGGYQDEQFF
TGTGCCAGCAGTGAGTCCCAAGCGGGAGGGTATCAAGATGAGCAGTTCTTC
>TRBD1|17|TRBV12-3/TRBV12-4|TRBJ2-4|many
CASSSSGTGLAKNIQYF
TGTGCCAGCAGTTCCTCCGGGACAGGACTAGCCAAAAACATTCAGTACTTC
>TRBD1|17|TRBV7-9|TRBJ2-6|many
CASSPGQGRTGANVLTF
TGTGCCAGCAGCCCTGGACAGGGTAGGACTGGGGCCAACGTCCTGACTTTC
>.|15|TRBV28|TRBJ2-7|many
CASSFEMGSSYEQYF
TGTGCCAGCAGTTTTGAAATGGGGAGCTCCTACGAGCAGTACTTC
>TRBD2|16|TRBV20-1|TRBJ2-1|many
CSAIGTSGAANNEQFF
TGCAGTGCTATCGGGACTAGCGGGGCGGCGAACAATGAGCAGTTCTTC
>.|15|TRBV12-3/TRBV12-4|TRBJ1-5|many
CASSLAGIGNQPQHF
TGTGCCAGCAGTTTAGCCGGGATAGGCAATCAGCCCCAGCATTTT
>.|14|TRBV18|TRBJ1-6|few
CASSPMARDRSLHF
TGTGCCAGCTCACCAATGGCCAGGGATCGTTCCCTCCACTTT
>TRBD1|16|TRBV20-1|TRBJ2-3|.
CSANGLGQGNSDTQYF
TGCAGTGCTAATGGACTGGGACAGGGGAATTCAGATACGCAGTATTTT
>.|14|TRBV29-1|TRBJ2-1|.
CSVDLADSYNEQFF
TGCAGCGTTGACTTGGCTGACTCCTACAATGAGCAGTTCTTC
>.|13|TRBV19|TRBJ1-1|.
CASRHAGDTEAFF
TGTGCCAGTAGACATGCGGGCGACACTGAAGCTTTCTTT
>TRBD2|16|TRBV14|TRBJ2-1|.
CASSPLAGGRDNEQFF
TGTGCCAGCAGCCCGTTGGCTGGCGGGAGGGACAATGAGCAGTTCTTC
>.|19|TRBV10-1|TRBJ2-3|.
CASLRGLRGGPLGPDTQYF
TGCGCCAGCCTCAGGGGGTTACGCGGGGGACCCCTCGGGCCAGATACGCAGTATTTT
>.|16|TRBV28|TRBJ1-5|many
CASSGGHPNSNQPQHF
TGTGCCAGCAGCGGGGGACACCCGAATAGCAATCAGCCCCAGCATTTT
>TRBD1|14|TRBV6-2/TRBV6-3|TRBJ2-7|.
CASTSYRGTYEQYF
TGTGCCAGCACCTCCTACAGGGGAACCTACGAGCAGTACTTC
>TRBD1|14|TRBV20-1|TRBJ2-1|many
CSASGQGAYNEQFF
TGCAGTGCTAGTGGGCAGGGGGCATACAATGAGCAGTTCTTC
>.|14|TRBV3-1|TRBJ1-1|many
CASSQATRDTEAFF
TGTGCCAGCAGCCAAGCCACCCGGGACACTGAAGCTTTCTTT
>.|18|TRBV6-4|TRBJ2-6|many
CASSPFPTGTGGANVLTF
TGTGCCAGCAGTCCTTTCCCGACAGGGACTGGTGGGGCCAACGTCCTGACTTTC